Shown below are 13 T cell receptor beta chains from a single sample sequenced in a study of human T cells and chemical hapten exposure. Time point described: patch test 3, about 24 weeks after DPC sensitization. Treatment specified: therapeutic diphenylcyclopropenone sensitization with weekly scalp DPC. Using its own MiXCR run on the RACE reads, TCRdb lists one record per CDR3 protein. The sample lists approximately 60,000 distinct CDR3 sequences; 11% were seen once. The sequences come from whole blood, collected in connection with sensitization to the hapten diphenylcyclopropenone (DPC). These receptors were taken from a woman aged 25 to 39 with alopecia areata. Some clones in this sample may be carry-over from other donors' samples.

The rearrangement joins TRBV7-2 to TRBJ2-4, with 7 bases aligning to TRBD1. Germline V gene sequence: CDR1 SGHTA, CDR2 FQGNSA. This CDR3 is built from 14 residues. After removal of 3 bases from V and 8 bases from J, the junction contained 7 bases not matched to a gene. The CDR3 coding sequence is TGTGCCAGCAGCTTGACAGGGACCAGGGACATTCAGTACTTC. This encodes CASSLTGTRDIQYF.

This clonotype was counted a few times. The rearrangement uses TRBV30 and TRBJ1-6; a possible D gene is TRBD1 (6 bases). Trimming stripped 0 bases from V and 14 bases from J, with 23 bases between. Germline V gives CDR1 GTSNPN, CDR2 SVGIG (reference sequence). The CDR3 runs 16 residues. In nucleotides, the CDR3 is TGTGCCTGGAGTGTAAGAAGGGGGGTTTCTCGATCATCCCTCCACTTT. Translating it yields CAWSVRRGVSRSSLHF. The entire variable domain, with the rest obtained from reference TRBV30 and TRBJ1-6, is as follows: SQTIHQWPATLVQPVGSPLSLECTVEGTSNPNLYWYRQAAGRGLQLLFYSVGIGQISSEVPQNLSASRPQDRQFILSSKKLLLSDSGFYLCAWSVRRGVSRSSLHFGNGTRLTVT.

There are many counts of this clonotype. CDR3 DNA: TGTGCCAGCAGCTTAAGCTCTAGCGGGGGCCTACAGGCCCAGTACTTC. Translation: CASSLSSSGGLQAQYF. This rearrangement joins TRBV7-8 to TRBJ2-5; 10 nucleotides match TRBD2. Germline assignment: CDR1 SGHVS and CDR2 FQNEAQ. J gave up 9 bases and V 2 bases, and 12 bases lay outside the gene matches. This CDR3 region has 16 residues.

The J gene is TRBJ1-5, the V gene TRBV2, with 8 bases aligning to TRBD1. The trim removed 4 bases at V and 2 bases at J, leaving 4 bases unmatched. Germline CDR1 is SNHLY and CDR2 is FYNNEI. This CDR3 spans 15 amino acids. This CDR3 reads CASSVTGVGNQPQHF. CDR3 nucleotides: TGTGCCAGCAGTGTGACAGGGGTCGGCAATCAGCCCCAGCATTTT.

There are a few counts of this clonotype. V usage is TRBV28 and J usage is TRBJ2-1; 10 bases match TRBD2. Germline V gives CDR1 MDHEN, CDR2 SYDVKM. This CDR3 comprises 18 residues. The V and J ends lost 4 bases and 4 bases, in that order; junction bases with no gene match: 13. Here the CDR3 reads CASSSPTLAGVSYNEQFF. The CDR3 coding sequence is TGTGCCAGCAGTTCACCGACTCTAGCGGGAGTTAGTTACAATGAGCAGTTCTTC.

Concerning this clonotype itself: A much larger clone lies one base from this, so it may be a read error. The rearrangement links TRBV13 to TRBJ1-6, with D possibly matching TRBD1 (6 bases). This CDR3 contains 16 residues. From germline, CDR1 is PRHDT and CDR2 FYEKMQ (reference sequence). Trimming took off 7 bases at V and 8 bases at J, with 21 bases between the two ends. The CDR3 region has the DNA TGTGCCAGCACCACATCGAACAGGGTCCTTGATTCACCCCTCCACTTT. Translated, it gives CASTTSNRVLDSPLHF.

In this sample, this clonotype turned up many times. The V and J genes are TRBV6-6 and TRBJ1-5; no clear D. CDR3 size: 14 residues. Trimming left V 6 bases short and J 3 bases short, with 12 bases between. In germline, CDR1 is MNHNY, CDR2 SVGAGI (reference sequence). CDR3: CASRLGPYNQPQHF. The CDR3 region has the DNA TGTGCCAGCAGGCTTGGACCTTACAATCAGCCCCAGCATTTT.

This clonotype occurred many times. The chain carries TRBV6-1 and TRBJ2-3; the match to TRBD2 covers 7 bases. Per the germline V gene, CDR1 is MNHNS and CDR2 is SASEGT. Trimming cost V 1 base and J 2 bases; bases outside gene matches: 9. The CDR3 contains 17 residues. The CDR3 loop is CASSEVGAGVPTDTQYF. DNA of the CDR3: TGTGCCAGCAGTGAAGTAGGGGCGGGGGTGCCCACAGATACGCAGTATTTT.

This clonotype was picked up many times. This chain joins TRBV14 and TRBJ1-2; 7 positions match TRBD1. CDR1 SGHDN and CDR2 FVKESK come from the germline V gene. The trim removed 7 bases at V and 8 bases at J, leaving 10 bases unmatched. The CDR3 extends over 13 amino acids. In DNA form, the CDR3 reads TGTGCCAGCAACCCCGGAGGGGGCATCGGCTACACCTTC. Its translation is CASNPGGGIGYTF. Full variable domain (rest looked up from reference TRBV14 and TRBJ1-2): EAGVTQFPSHSVIEKGQTVTLRCDPISGHDNLYWYRRVMGKEIKFLLHFVKESKQDESGMPNNRFLAERTGGTYSTLKVQPAELEDSGVYFCASNPGGGIGYTFGSGTRLTVV.

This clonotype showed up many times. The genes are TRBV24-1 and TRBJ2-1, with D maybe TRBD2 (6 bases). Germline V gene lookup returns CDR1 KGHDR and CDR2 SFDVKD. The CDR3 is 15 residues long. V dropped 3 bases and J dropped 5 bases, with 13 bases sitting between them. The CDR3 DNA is TGTGCCACCAGTGATGCTAGCGATCTCAACAATGAGCAGTTCTTC. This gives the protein CATSDASDLNNEQFF.

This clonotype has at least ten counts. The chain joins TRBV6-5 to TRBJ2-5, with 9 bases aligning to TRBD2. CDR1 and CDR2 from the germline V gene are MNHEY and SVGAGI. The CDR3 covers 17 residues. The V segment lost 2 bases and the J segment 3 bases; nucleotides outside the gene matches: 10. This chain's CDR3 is CASSYPNSAGGEETQYF. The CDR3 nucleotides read TGTGCCAGCAGTTACCCCAACTCAGCGGGGGGAGAAGAGACCCAGTACTTC.

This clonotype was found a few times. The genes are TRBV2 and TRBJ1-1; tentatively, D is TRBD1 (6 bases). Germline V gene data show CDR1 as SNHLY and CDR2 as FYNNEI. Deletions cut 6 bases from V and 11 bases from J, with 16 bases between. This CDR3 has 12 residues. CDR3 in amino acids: CASREGGQRAFF. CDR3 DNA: TGTGCCAGCAGGGAGGGAGGACAGAGGGCTTTCTTT.

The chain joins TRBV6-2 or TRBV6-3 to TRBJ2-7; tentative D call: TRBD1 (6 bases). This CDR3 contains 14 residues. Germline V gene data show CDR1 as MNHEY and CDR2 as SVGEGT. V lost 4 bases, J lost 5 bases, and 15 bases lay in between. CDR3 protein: CASSWLTGTHEQYF. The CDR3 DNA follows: TGTGCCAGCAGTTGGCTTACAGGGACCCACGAGCAGTACTTC.